A selection of T cell receptor beta chains follows, all from one sample in a study of response to subunit inactivated influenza vaccine. One entry per CDR3 protein, called by TCRdb with MiXCR from the RT-PCR reads. The repertoire consists of 600,000 to 850,000 distinct CDR3 sequences, with around 13% occurring once and the leading ten covering about 7.6%. This specimen was PBMCs from blood, taken approximately 15 days before vaccination. These receptors were obtained from a man in his fifties who received an inactivated influenza vaccine. CDR3s include the opening cysteine and the closing phenylalanine or tryptophan. The D gene is left open where the match is weak. Some rows mark clone size as missing; the rest say once, few, many or name a class of expanded clone.

J gene: TRBJ1-6
V gene: TRBV20-1
D gene: NA
clone size: few
CDR3 protein: CSAREDGDSPLHF
CDR3 DNA: TGCAGTGCTAGAGAGGACGGAGATTCACCCCTCCACTTT

J gene: TRBJ1-2
V gene: TRBV19
D gene: TRBD1
clone size: few
CDR3 protein: CASQTGEYGYTF
CDR3 DNA: TGTGCCAGTCAAACAGGGGAGTATGGCTACACCTTC

J gene: TRBJ2-3
V gene: TRBV5-1
D gene: NA
clone size: NA
CDR3 protein: CASSLDAGAPSTDTQYF
CDR3 DNA: TGCGCCAGCAGCTTGGACGCGGGGGCCCCTAGCACAGATACGCAGTATTTT

J gene: TRBJ2-3
V gene: TRBV29-1
D gene: TRBD2
clone size: NA
CDR3 protein: CSVLRLASGGVGTDTQYF
CDR3 DNA: TGCAGCGTACTGAGGCTGGCTAGCGGGGGCGTGGGCACAGATACGCAGTATTTT

J gene: TRBJ2-3
V gene: TRBV28
D gene: TRBD2
clone size: NA
CDR3 protein: CASSGGAPDTQYF
CDR3 DNA: TGTGCCAGCAGCGGGGGGGCCCCAGATACGCAGTATTTT

J gene: TRBJ2-3
V gene: TRBV7-2
D gene: NA
clone size: few
CDR3 protein: CASSLVGVGTDTQYF
CDR3 DNA: TGTGCCAGCAGCTTAGTGGGAGTAGGCACAGATACGCAGTATTTT

J gene: TRBJ2-5
V gene: TRBV5-1
D gene: NA
clone size: few
CDR3 protein: CASSLRAAEETQYF
CDR3 DNA: TGCGCCAGCAGCTTGAGGGCAGCGGAAGAGACCCAGTACTTC

J gene: TRBJ2-1
V gene: TRBV29-1
D gene: NA
clone size: few
CDR3 protein: CSVVRGPYNEQFF
CDR3 DNA: TGCAGCGTTGTACGGGGTCCCTACAATGAGCAGTTCTTC

J gene: TRBJ1-1
V gene: TRBV3-1
D gene: TRBD1
clone size: few
CDR3 protein: CASSRGQGGSFEVFF
CDR3 DNA: TGTGCCAGCAGCCGAGGACAGGGGGGATCCTTTGAAGTTTTCTTT

J gene: TRBJ1-6
V gene: TRBV20-1
D gene: NA
clone size: few
CDR3 protein: CSASLVRSNSPLHF
CDR3 DNA: TGCAGTGCTAGTTTGGTTCGGTCCAATTCACCCCTCCACTTT

J gene: TRBJ2-1
V gene: TRBV20-1
D gene: NA
clone size: few
CDR3 protein: CSARDLGGGHPSSYNEQFF
CDR3 DNA: TGCAGTGCTAGAGATCTGGGGGGGGGACACCCGAGCTCCTACAATGAGCAGTTCTTC

J gene: TRBJ2-6
V gene: TRBV5-4
D gene: NA
clone size: NA
CDR3 protein: CASSFLVGYPGANVLTF
CDR3 DNA: TGTGCCAGCAGCTTCTTAGTAGGTTATCCTGGGGCCAACGTCCTGACTTTC

J gene: TRBJ2-5
V gene: TRBV11-2
D gene: TRBD2
clone size: NA
CDR3 protein: CASSLVLATSGFETQYF
CDR3 DNA: TGTGCCAGCAGCTTAGTTCTGGCGACTAGCGGTTTTGAGACCCAGTACTTC

J gene: TRBJ2-7
V gene: TRBV20-1
D gene: TRBD2
clone size: NA
CDR3 protein: CSANSRLAGVDEQYF
CDR3 DNA: TGCAGTGCTAATTCTAGACTAGCGGGAGTAGACGAGCAGTACTTC

J gene: TRBJ2-2
V gene: TRBV10-3
D gene: TRBD1
clone size: few
CDR3 protein: CAISVGTVTGELFF
CDR3 DNA: TGTGCCATCAGTGTCGGGACAGTAACCGGGGAGCTGTTTTTT

J gene: TRBJ2-1
V gene: TRBV7-9
D gene: TRBD2
clone size: once
CDR3 protein: CASSTSGGEDEQFF
CDR3 DNA: TGTGCCAGCAGTACTAGCGGGGGGGAGGATGAGCAGTTCTTC

J gene: TRBJ2-7
V gene: TRBV6-1
D gene: TRBD1
clone size: few
CDR3 protein: CASTPATGVFYEQYF
CDR3 DNA: TGTGCCAGCACCCCAGCGACAGGGGTCTTTTACGAGCAGTACTTC

J gene: TRBJ2-2
V gene: TRBV28
D gene: NA
clone size: NA
CDR3 protein: CASSLFRWRSVGTGELFF
CDR3 DNA: TGTGCCAGCAGTTTATTTCGGTGGCGGTCGGTTGGCACCGGGGAGCTGTTTTTT

J gene: TRBJ2-1
V gene: TRBV20-1
D gene: TRBD2
clone size: few
CDR3 protein: CSAAGTSGYNEQFF
CDR3 DNA: TGCAGTGCTGCCGGGACTAGCGGGTACAATGAGCAGTTCTTC

J gene: TRBJ2-1
V gene: TRBV4-2
D gene: TRBD2
clone size: few
CDR3 protein: CASRTSSSVSYNEQFF
CDR3 DNA: TGTGCCAGCAGGACTAGCTCGAGCGTCTCCTACAATGAGCAGTTCTTC

J gene: TRBJ2-5
V gene: TRBV20-1
D gene: NA
clone size: few
CDR3 protein: CSASPGGPLQYF
CDR3 DNA: TGCAGTGCCTCACCCGGGGGGCCCTTGCAGTACTTC

J gene: TRBJ2-1
V gene: TRBV20-1
D gene: TRBD2
clone size: few
CDR3 protein: CSVTGWDGGGYHGNEQFF
CDR3 DNA: TGCAGTGTTACCGGGTGGGATGGGGGAGGGTATCACGGGAATGAGCAGTTCTTC

J gene: TRBJ2-7
V gene: TRBV5-4
D gene: NA
clone size: few
CDR3 protein: CASSPDSNYEQYF
CDR3 DNA: TGTGCCAGCAGCCCTGACAGTAACTACGAGCAGTACTTC

J gene: TRBJ1-1
V gene: TRBV3-1
D gene: NA
clone size: many
CDR3 protein: CASSRGLEAFF
CDR3 DNA: TGTGCCAGCAGCCGGGGCCTTGAAGCTTTCTTT

J gene: TRBJ1-5
V gene: TRBV7-8
D gene: NA
clone size: many
CDR3 protein: CASSLTGRSNQPQHF
CDR3 DNA: TGTGCCAGCAGCTTGACAGGCAGGTCCAATCAGCCCCAGCATTTT

J gene: TRBJ1-1
V gene: TRBV4-3
D gene: NA
clone size: many
CDR3 protein: CASSQVENTEAFF
CDR3 DNA: TGTGCCAGCAGCCAAGTGGAGAACACTGAAGCTTTCTTT

J gene: TRBJ2-1
V gene: TRBV24-1
D gene: NA
clone size: few
CDR3 protein: CATSDYRGSYEQFF
CDR3 DNA: TGTGCCACCAGTGATTATCGGGGTAGCTATGAGCAGTTCTTC

J gene: TRBJ2-1
V gene: TRBV9
D gene: TRBD2
clone size: many
CDR3 protein: CASSVQRTSGRNEQFF
CDR3 DNA: TGTGCCAGCAGCGTTCAACGGACTAGCGGGAGAAATGAGCAGTTCTTC

J gene: TRBJ2-3
V gene: TRBV7-2
D gene: NA
clone size: NA
CDR3 protein: CASSLAGRLSSTDTQYF
CDR3 DNA: TGTGCCAGCAGCTTAGCGGGGAGGCTGAGTAGCACAGATACGCAGTATTTT

J gene: TRBJ2-3
V gene: TRBV12-3/TRBV12-4
D gene: NA
clone size: once
CDR3 protein: CASSLVTTSVTGTDTQYF
CDR3 DNA: TGTGCCAGCAGTTTAGTAACCACATCTGTAACGGGCACAGATACGCAGTATTTT

J gene: TRBJ2-7
V gene: TRBV10-3
D gene: NA
clone size: many
CDR3 protein: CATGTAPYEQYF
CDR3 DNA: TGTGCCACCGGGACTGCCCCCTACGAGCAGTACTTC

J gene: TRBJ1-6
V gene: TRBV27
D gene: NA
clone size: NA
CDR3 protein: CASSLFTALSPLHF
CDR3 DNA: TGTGCCAGCAGTTTGTTTACAGCCCTTTCACCCCTCCACTTT

J gene: TRBJ2-1
V gene: TRBV20-1
D gene: TRBD2
clone size: NA
CDR3 protein: CSARDYSSGRAFYEQFF
CDR3 DNA: TGCAGTGCTAGAGATTATTCTAGCGGGAGGGCCTTTTATGAGCAGTTCTTC

J gene: TRBJ2-7
V gene: TRBV4-1
D gene: TRBD1
clone size: NA
CDR3 protein: CASSQDWAGGGMQYF
CDR3 DNA: TGCGCCAGCAGCCAAGATTGGGCAGGGGGCGGGATGCAGTACTTC

J gene: TRBJ2-7
V gene: TRBV19
D gene: NA
clone size: NA
CDR3 protein: CASSSGRSFFYEQYF
CDR3 DNA: TGTGCCAGTAGTAGCGGACGGAGCTTTTTCTACGAGCAGTACTTC

J gene: TRBJ2-2
V gene: TRBV7-2
D gene: NA
clone size: NA
CDR3 protein: CASSLEGPLLTGELFF
CDR3 DNA: TGTGCCAGCAGCTTAGAGGGGCCGCTCCTCACCGGGGAGCTGTTTTTT

J gene: TRBJ2-1
V gene: TRBV9
D gene: TRBD2
clone size: NA
CDR3 protein: CASSVAGTSGRKGSYNEQFF
CDR3 DNA: TGTGCCAGCAGCGTAGCTGGGACTAGCGGGAGAAAGGGCTCCTACAATGAGCAGTTCTTC

J gene: TRBJ1-1
V gene: TRBV29-1
D gene: TRBD1
clone size: NA
CDR3 protein: CSGNRGMNTEAFF
CDR3 DNA: TGCAGCGGCAACAGGGGGATGAACACTGAAGCTTTCTTT

J gene: TRBJ1-6
V gene: TRBV6-5
D gene: TRBD1
clone size: NA
CDR3 protein: CASSYSGDRVKSPLHF
CDR3 DNA: TGTGCCAGCAGTTACAGTGGAGACAGGGTAAAGTCACCCCTCCACTTT

J gene: TRBJ2-3
V gene: TRBV7-9
D gene: TRBD2
clone size: few
CDR3 protein: CASSLGSSGSTDTQYF
CDR3 DNA: TGTGCCAGCAGCTTAGGGTCTAGCGGAAGCACAGATACGCAGTATTTT

J gene: TRBJ2-6
V gene: TRBV28
D gene: NA
clone size: few
CDR3 protein: CASSPLSRAGTGANVLTF
CDR3 DNA: TGTGCCAGCAGTCCCCTATCCCGGGCAGGGACCGGGGCCAACGTCCTGACTTTC

J gene: TRBJ2-7
V gene: TRBV10-3
D gene: NA
clone size: few
CDR3 protein: CAIRGGAGTYEQYF
CDR3 DNA: TGTGCCATCAGAGGGGGTGCGGGGACCTACGAGCAGTACTTC

J gene: TRBJ2-7
V gene: TRBV7-2
D gene: NA
clone size: few
CDR3 protein: CASSPGVAEYGEQYF
CDR3 DNA: TGTGCCAGCAGCCCTGGGGTAGCTGAGTACGGCGAGCAGTACTTC